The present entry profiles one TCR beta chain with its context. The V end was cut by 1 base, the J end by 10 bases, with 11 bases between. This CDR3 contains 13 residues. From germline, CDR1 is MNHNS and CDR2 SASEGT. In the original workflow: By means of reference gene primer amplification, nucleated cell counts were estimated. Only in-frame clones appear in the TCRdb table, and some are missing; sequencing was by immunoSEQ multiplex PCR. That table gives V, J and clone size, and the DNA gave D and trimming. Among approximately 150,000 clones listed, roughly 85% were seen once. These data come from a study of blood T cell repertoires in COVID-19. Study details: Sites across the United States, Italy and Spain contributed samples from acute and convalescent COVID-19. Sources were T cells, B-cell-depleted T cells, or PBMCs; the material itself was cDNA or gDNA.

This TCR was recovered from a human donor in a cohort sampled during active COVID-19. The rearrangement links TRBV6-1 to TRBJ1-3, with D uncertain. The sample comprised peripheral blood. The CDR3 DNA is TGTGCCAGCAGTGAAGATGCCCTTCTAACCATATATTTT. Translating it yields CASSEDALLTIYF.